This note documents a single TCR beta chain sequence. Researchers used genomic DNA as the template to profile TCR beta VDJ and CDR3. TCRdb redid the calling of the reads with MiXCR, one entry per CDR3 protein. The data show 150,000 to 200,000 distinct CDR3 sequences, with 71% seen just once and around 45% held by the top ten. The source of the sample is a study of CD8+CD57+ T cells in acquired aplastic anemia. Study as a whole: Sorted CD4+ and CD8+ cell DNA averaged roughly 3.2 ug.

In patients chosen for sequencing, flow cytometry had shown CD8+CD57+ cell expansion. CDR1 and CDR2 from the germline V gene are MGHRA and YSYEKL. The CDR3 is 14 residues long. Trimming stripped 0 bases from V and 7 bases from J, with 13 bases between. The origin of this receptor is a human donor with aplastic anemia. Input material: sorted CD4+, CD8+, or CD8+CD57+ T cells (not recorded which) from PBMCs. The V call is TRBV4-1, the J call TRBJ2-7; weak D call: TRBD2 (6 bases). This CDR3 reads CASSQDTRAGEQYF. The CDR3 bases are TGCGCCAGCAGCCAAGATACTAGGGCGGGGGAGCAGTACTTC.